These 12 T cell receptor beta chains were sequenced from one sample in a study of blood T cell repertoires in COVID-19 (dated by TCRdb to about 2020). To prepare the library, the immunoSEQ multiplex PCR assay was applied. TCRdb stores this immuneACCESS table with in-frame sequences only. Part of the clones is absent; in the studies checked, under half of the shortfall reflects unresolved V genes, and no reason is known for the rest. A total of some 170,000 clones appear in this sample, about 79% of them only once. The ten largest clonotypes hold 26% of the sample. Sequenced sample: peripheral blood. Receptor source: a woman aged 70 to 79 with acute or convalescent COVID-19.

The chain uses TRBV3-1 (or the pseudogene TRBV3-2) and TRBJ2-1; 8 bases are shared with TRBD2. Germline-derived CDR1 and CDR2 are LGHDT and YNNKEL (reference sequence). J lost 1 base, V lost 4 bases, and 9 bases had no gene match. The CDR3 totals 17 residues. CDR3 DNA: TGTGCCAGCAGCCGGCTAACCGGGACTAGTTCCTACAATGAGCAGTTCTTC. It codes for CASSRLTGTSSYNEQFF.

The rearrangement uses TRBV5-1 and TRBJ2-1; 12 nucleotides match TRBD1. The CDR3 runs 16 residues. V shed 4 bases, J shed 10 bases, and the junction held 12 bases outside the gene matches. Per germline, CDR1 SGHRS and CDR2 YFSETQ. The CDR3 DNA sequence: TGCGCCAGCAGCGAGTACGGGACAGGGGGCTCTAACGAGCAGTTCTTC. Its translation: CASSEYGTGGSNEQFF.

This clone was recorded only once. The chain has TRBV6-5 and TRBJ1-2; the match to TRBD1 covers 9 bases. CDR1 is MNHEY and CDR2 is SVGAGI in the germline V gene. Unmatched junction bases numbered 6, after V lost 8 bases and J lost 8 bases. CDR3 length: 12 amino acids. The chain's CDR3 is CASGQGLEGYTF. In DNA, the CDR3 is TGTGCCAGCGGACAGGGGTTGGAGGGCTACACCTTC.

The V and J genes are TRBV27 and TRBJ2-5; D perhaps matches TRBD2 (5 bases). Trimming left V 3 bases short and J 6 bases short, with 11 bases between. Germline V lookup: CDR1 MNHEY, CDR2 SMNVEV (reference sequence). This CDR3 spans 13 amino acids. As DNA, the CDR3 is TGTGCCAGCAGTTTCTCGAGGGAGAAGACCCAGTACTTC. It specifies CASSFSREKTQYF.

The genes are TRBV13 and TRBJ2-1; 8 bases are shared with TRBD2. The V gene's germline CDR1 is PRHDT and CDR2 FYEKMQ (reference sequence). This CDR3 has 16 residues. The trim removed 5 bases at V and 2 bases at J, leaving 8 bases unmatched. The CDR3 DNA reads as TGTGCCAGCAGCCGCCGCCTAGCGGGTACCTACAATGAGCAGTTCTTC. Its translation: CASSRRLAGTYNEQFF.

The gene calls are TRBV14 and TRBJ2-5, with a weak D call TRBD1 (5 bases). Germline V lookup: CDR1 SGHDN, CDR2 FVKESK. V was pared by 1 base and J by 1 base, with 22 bases between. The CDR3 runs 19 residues. The CDR3 sequence is CASSQVKVGQRRSQETQYF. The CDR3 nucleotides read TGTGCCAGCAGCCAAGTTAAAGTCGGACAAAGACGATCCCAAGAGACCCAGTACTTC. The complete variable domain, with remaining parts taken from reference TRBV14 and TRBJ2-5, reads EAGVTQFPSHSVIEKGQTVTLRCDPISGHDNLYWYRRVMGKEIKFLLHFVKESKQDESGMPNNRFLAERTGGTYSTLKVQPAELEDSGVYFCASSQVKVGQRRSQETQYFGPGTRLLVL.

The chain employs TRBV9 and TRBJ2-5, with TRBD2 as a possible D gene (6 bases). The germline V and J ends were trimmed by 0 bases and 5 bases, with 20 bases remaining between them. CDR3 size: 17 residues. Germline values: CDR1 SGDLS, CDR2 YYNGEE. CDR3 sequence: CASSVGWGGEVLETQYF. The CDR3 region has the DNA TGTGCCAGCAGCGTAGGATGGGGAGGAGAGGTCCTGGAGACCCAGTACTTC.

The gene calls are TRBV29-1 and TRBJ2-1; D is ambiguous. The CDR3 has 14 amino acids. Germline-derived CDR1 and CDR2 are SQVTM and ANQGSEA. The V end lost 4 bases, the J end lost 0 bases, and 10 bases lay between the germline ends. The CDR3 region has the DNA TGCAGCGTTGTCGATACGAGCTCCTACAATGAGCAGTTCTTC. Amino acids: CSVVDTSSYNEQFF.

V and J are TRBV28 and TRBJ2-1; 11 positions agree with TRBD2. The CDR3 contains 14 residues. CDR1 and CDR2 from the germline V gene are MDHEN and SYDVKM. V gave up 7 bases and J gave up 6 bases; unmatched junction bases: 5. DNA of the CDR3: TGTGCCAGCACCTTAGCGGGAGGGGGCAATGAGCAGTTCTTC. It encodes CASTLAGGGNEQFF.

The chain joins TRBV7-2 to TRBJ1-5, with unresolved D. With 5 bases removed from V and 7 bases from J, the gap between germline ends came to 21 bases. CDR3 length: 16 amino acids. The V gene's germline CDR1 is SGHTA and CDR2 FQGNSA. In DNA, the CDR3 is TGTGCCAGCAGCCCTAGGAAGGAAGCCCTTGGCCAGCCCCAGCATTTT. Protein product: CASSPRKEALGQPQHF.

This rearrangement joins TRBV19 to TRBJ1-1, with D unclear. The V and J ends lost 1 base and 1 base respectively, with 10 bases between them. Germline CDR1 and CDR2: LNHDA and SQIVND (reference sequence). The CDR3 is made up of 15 amino acids. CDR3 loop: CASSIVGSENTEAFF. CDR3 bases: TGTGCCAGTAGTATAGTAGGGAGTGAGAACACTGAAGCTTTCTTT.

V is TRBV19 and J is TRBJ2-7; TRBD2 matches 10 bases. The CDR3 is 14 amino acids. V was clipped by 5 bases and J by 5 bases; unmatched bases: 6. The germline V gene encodes CDR1 LNHDA and CDR2 SQIVND (reference sequence). CDR3 loop: CASSLAGESDEQYF. CDR3 DNA: TGTGCCAGTAGTCTAGCGGGAGAGTCGGACGAGCAGTACTTC.